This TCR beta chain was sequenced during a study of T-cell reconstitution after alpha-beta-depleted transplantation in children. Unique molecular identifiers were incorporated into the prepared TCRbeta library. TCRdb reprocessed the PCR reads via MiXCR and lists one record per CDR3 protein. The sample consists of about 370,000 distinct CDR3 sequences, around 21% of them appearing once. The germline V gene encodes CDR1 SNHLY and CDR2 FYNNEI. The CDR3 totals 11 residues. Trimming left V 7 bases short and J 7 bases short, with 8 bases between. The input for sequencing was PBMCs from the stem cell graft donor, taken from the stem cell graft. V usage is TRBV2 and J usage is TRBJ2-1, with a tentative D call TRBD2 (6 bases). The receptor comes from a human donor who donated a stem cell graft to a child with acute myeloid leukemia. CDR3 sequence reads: CASTGLNEQFF. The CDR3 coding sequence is TGTGCCAGCACAGGACTAAATGAGCAGTTCTTC.